Below, 25 T cell receptor beta chains from the same sample are listed, as sequenced in a study of cytomegalovirus exposure and HLA in healthy donors. Both 60 Vbeta primers and 13 Jbeta primers went into the PCR. Profiled with immunoSEQ multiplex PCR; TCRdb holds only in-frame clones, not every one. The table counts 31,000 or so clones; 4.8% lies in the top ten. The sequenced sample consisted of PBMCs. The receptors shown here come from a female donor in good health and CMV-seronegative.

A note on this clone: A junction end diverges from the germline sequence, so it may reflect a read error. The chain combines TRBV4-2 with TRBJ1-2, with D perhaps matching TRBD1 (6 bases). This CDR3 spans 15 amino acids. The germline CDR1 and CDR2 sequences are LGHNA and YNFKEQ. The CDR3 reads CASSQDQGYNYSYTF. As DNA, the CDR3 is TGTGCCAGCAGCCAAGATCAGGGGTATAACTATAGCTACACCTTC.

The V and J genes are TRBV4-1 and TRBJ2-1, with TRBD2 matching 12 bases. Germline V gene lookup returns CDR1 MGHRA and CDR2 YSYEKL. Unmatched junction bases numbered 12, after V lost 0 bases and J lost 9 bases. The CDR3 sequence is 18 residues long. CDR3: CASSQDLGLAGGQGEQFF. For the CDR3, the DNA is TGCGCCAGCAGCCAAGATTTAGGGCTAGCGGGGGGGCAGGGTGAGCAGTTCTTC.

The CDR3 is CASRRGGNTDTQYF. CDR3 sequence (DNA): TGCGCCAGCAGGCGGGGGGGTAACACAGATACGCAGTATTTT. The chain links TRBV4-1 to TRBJ2-3, with 9 bases fitting TRBD2. The J segment lost 2 bases and the V segment lost 6 bases, leaving 3 bases of the junction unmatched. The CDR3 sequence is 14 residues long. Germline-derived CDR1 and CDR2 are MGHRA and YSYEKL.

This chain uses TRBV6-7 with TRBJ1-2, with TRBD1 matching over 8 bases. TRBV6-7 is sorted into the ORF group, with uncertain function. Trimming removed 1 base from V and 3 bases from J; junction bases left unmatched: 7. CDR3 length: 16 amino acids. CDR3 region: CASSYWAGGTDYGYTF. The CDR3 DNA follows: TGTGCCAGCAGTTACTGGGCAGGGGGCACGGACTATGGCTACACCTTC.

The rearrangement uses TRBV11-3 and TRBJ2-5; perhaps TRBD2 as D (5 bases). V lost 5 bases and J 4 bases, leaving 8 bases between the germline ends. Germline V gene sequence: CDR1 SGHNT, CDR2 YENEEA. This CDR3 contains 12 residues. In DNA form, the CDR3 reads TGTGCCAGCAGCCCGGAGGCAGAGACCCAGTACTTC. This sequence encodes CASSPEAETQYF. The complete variable domain, with remaining parts taken from reference TRBV11-3 and TRBJ2-5, reads EAGVVQSPRYKIIEKKQPVAFWCNPISGHNTLYWYLQNLGQGPELLIRYENEEAVDDSQLPKDRFSAERLKGVDSTLKIQPAELGDSAVYLCASSPEAETQYFGPGTRLLVL.

Points on this clone: One junction end disagrees with the germline gene, perhaps due to a read error. The chain employs TRBV7-7 and TRBJ2-1; 8 nucleotides match TRBD2. The CDR3 consists of 14 residues. Per the germline V gene, CDR1 is SSHAT and CDR2 is FNYEAQ (reference sequence). Written as DNA, the CDR3 is TGTGCTAGCAGCCCGGGGGGGCGTTTCGATGAGCAGTTCTTC. Translation: CASSPGGRFDEQFF.

The V and J genes are TRBV28 and TRBJ2-3; D is possibly TRBD1 (5 bases). The CDR3 sequence is 15 residues long. V lost 1 base and J 4 bases, leaving 12 bases between the germline ends. Germline V gene lookup returns CDR1 MDHEN and CDR2 SYDVKM. This CDR3 is CASSLSGRDPDTQYF. CDR3 sequence (DNA): TGTGCCAGCAGTTTATCTGGCAGGGATCCAGATACGCAGTATTTT. Drawing the rest from reference TRBV28 and TRBJ2-3, the complete variable domain is DVKVTQSSRYLVKRTGEKVFLECVQDMDHENMFWYRQDPGLGLRLIYFSYDVKMKEKGDIPEGYSVSREKKERFSLILESASTNQTSMYLCASSLSGRDPDTQYFGPGTRLTVL.

The chain is built from TRBV4-2 and TRBJ1-6, with 8 nucleotides matching TRBD1. The J segment lost 13 bases and the V segment lost 3 bases, leaving 8 bases of the junction unmatched. Germline CDR1 reads LGHNA; CDR2 reads YNFKEQ. The CDR3 covers 14 residues. CDR3 loop: CASSHSTGGSPLHF. The CDR3 DNA reads TGTGCCAGCAGCCATAGCACAGGGGGAAGCCCCCTCCACTTT.

The V and J genes are TRBV14 and TRBJ2-2, with unresolved D. This CDR3 region has 13 residues. V was shortened by 1 base and J by 8 bases, with 8 bases between the two germline ends. Germline loops: CDR1 SGHDN, CDR2 FVKESK. The CDR3 here is CASSQVTVGELFF. The CDR3 nucleotides read TGTGCCAGCAGCCAAGTTACGGTGGGGGAGCTGTTTTTT.

This chain uses TRBV6-5 with TRBJ2-1; TRBD2 matches 8 bases. Germline loops: CDR1 MNHEY, CDR2 SVGAGI. V lost 4 bases to trimming and J lost 0 bases; unmatched junction nucleotides: 5. The CDR3 extends over 16 amino acids. CDR3 region: CASSSRLASSYNEQFF. The CDR3 coding sequence is TGTGCCAGCAGTTCGAGACTAGCGAGCTCCTACAATGAGCAGTTCTTC.

The V and J genes are TRBV5-1 and TRBJ1-5, with 9 bases that match TRBD1. CDR3 size: 16 residues. In germline, CDR1 is SGHRS, CDR2 YFSETQ. With 4 bases clipped from V and 6 bases from J, the junction kept 11 bases outside the gene matches. CDR3 protein: CASSPGPGQGLQPQHF. The CDR3 DNA follows: TGCGCCAGCAGCCCTGGCCCGGGACAGGGACTTCAGCCCCAGCATTTT. The full variable domain, in which reference TRBV5-1 and TRBJ1-5 provide the parts outside the CDR3, is KAGVTQTPRYLIKTRGQQVTLSCSPISGHRSVSWYQQTPGQGLQFLFEYFSETQRNKGNFPGRFSGRQFSNSRSEMNVSTLELGDSALYLCASSPGPGQGLQPQHFGDGTRLSIL.

The chain recombines TRBV7-3 with TRBJ2-2, with a tentative D call TRBD2 (6 bases). The germline V gene encodes CDR1 SGHTA and CDR2 FQGTGA. Trimming removed 5 bases from V and 6 bases from J, with 22 bases in between. CDR3 size: 17 residues. CDR3 nucleotides: TGTGCCAGCAGCCGCCCGAGCGGGCCCGAGAAGGCCGGGGAGCTGTTTTTT. Protein: CASSRPSGPEKAGELFF. Combining the CDR3 with reference TRBV7-3 and TRBJ2-2 gives the whole variable domain GAGVSQTPSNKVTEKGKYVELRCDPISGHTALYWYRQSLGQGPEFLIYFQGTGAADDSGLPNDRFFAVRPEGSVSTLKIQRTERGDSAVYLCASSRPSGPEKAGELFFGEGSRLTVL.

V and J are TRBV18 and TRBJ1-2, with 10 bases fitting TRBD1. Trimming took 1 base from V and 3 from J; bases not matched to a gene: 2. Germline assignment: CDR1 KGHSH and CDR2 LQKENI. The length of the CDR3 is 15 residues. The CDR3 sequence is CASSPRQGADYGYTF. The CDR3 nucleotides are TGTGCCAGCTCACCACGACAGGGGGCGGACTATGGCTACACCTTC.

V is TRBV6-4 and J is TRBJ1-1; 9 positions agree with TRBD1. This CDR3 has 17 residues. J was trimmed by 1 base and V by 4 bases; bases with no gene match: 10. Germline CDR1 is MRHNA and CDR2 is SNTAGT. Here the CDR3 reads CASSAQQGARGNTEAFF. CDR3 DNA: TGTGCCAGCAGTGCCCAACAGGGGGCAAGGGGGAACACTGAAGCTTTCTTT.

The CDR3 DNA is TGCGCCAGCAGAAGGGGATTATCTGGGGCCAACGTCCTGACTTTC. It translates to CASRRGLSGANVLTF. This chain links TRBV5-1 with TRBJ2-6; TRBD1 might be the D (5 bases). Trimming took off 5 bases at V and 1 base at J, with 10 bases between the two ends. This CDR3 has 15 residues. The germline gives CDR1 SGHRS, CDR2 YFSETQ.

The CDR3 bases are TGTGCCAGCAGCCTAGGGCTCTACAGAGTCACTGAAGCTTTCTTT. Encoded protein: CASSLGLYRVTEAFF. The chain has TRBV7-8 and TRBJ1-1; D is undetermined. The V gene lost 5 bases and the J gene lost 4 bases, with 17 bases spanning the gap. This CDR3 has 15 amino acids. In germline, CDR1 is SGHVS, CDR2 FQNEAQ.

The J gene is TRBJ2-7, the V gene TRBV7-9; weak D call: TRBD1 (6 bases). Germline V gene sequence: CDR1 SEHNR, CDR2 FQNEAQ (reference sequence). The CDR3 sequence is 13 residues long. V lost 6 bases and J lost 3, with 12 bases in between. CDR3 sequence (DNA): TGTGCCAGCAGTTCGACAGGATTCTACGAGCAGTACTTC. As protein: CASSSTGFYEQYF.

The J gene is TRBJ1-5, the V gene TRBV12-5, with D tentatively TRBD1 (5 bases). Trimming cost V 2 bases and J 7 bases, with 12 bases left between them. The CDR3 sequence is 14 residues long. Germline-derived CDR1 and CDR2 are LGHNT and FRNRAP. DNA for the CDR3: TGTGCTAGTGGTTTGATTCAGGGAGGCCAGCCCCAGCATTTT. Its translation: CASGLIQGGQPQHF.

The rearrangement uses TRBV19 and TRBJ1-6; D may be TRBD1 (6 bases). V was pared by 6 bases and J by 15 bases, with 12 bases between. This CDR3 spans 11 amino acids. Germline V CDR1 and CDR2: LNHDA, SQIVND (reference sequence). The CDR3 sequence: CASSEQGYLHF. The DNA for the CDR3 is TGTGCCAGTAGCGAACAGGGCTACCTCCACTTT.

V usage is TRBV7-2 and J usage is TRBJ1-3; no firm D call. The germline V and J ends were trimmed by 6 bases and 1 base, with 10 bases remaining between them. This CDR3 is built from 14 residues. Germline CDR1 reads SGHTA; CDR2 reads FQGNSA. The CDR3 DNA reads as TGTGCCAGCAGAGAGTCAGCGTCTGGAAACACCATATATTTT. Translation: CASRESASGNTIYF.

V is TRBV5-1 and J is TRBJ2-7; tentative D call: TRBD2 (6 bases). The CDR3 sequence is 14 residues long. Trimming removed 7 bases from V and 1 base from J, with 15 bases in between. Per germline, CDR1 SGHRS and CDR2 YFSETQ. CDR3 DNA sequence: TGCGCCAGCGCCGGAGGGATACCGTCCTACGAGCAGTACTTC. Encoded protein: CASAGGIPSYEQYF.

This sequence joins TRBV18 and TRBJ2-2, with unresolved D. CDR1 is KGHSH and CDR2 is LQKENI in the germline V gene. V was pared by 3 bases and J by 3 bases, with 2 bases between. The CDR3 sequence is 12 residues long. The CDR3 here is CASSPYTGELFF. The CDR3 nucleotides are TGTGCCAGCTCACCCTACACCGGGGAGCTGTTTTTT. Supplemented by reference TRBV18 and TRBJ2-2, the full variable domain reads NAGVMQNPRHLVRRRGQEARLRCSPMKGHSHVYWYRQLPEEGLKFMVYLQKENIIDESGMPKERFSAEFPKEGPSILRIQQVVRGDSAAYFCASSPYTGELFFGEGSRLTVL.

The V call is TRBV6-6, the J call TRBJ2-4; possible D gene TRBD2, 5 bases. Germline values: CDR1 MNHNY, CDR2 SVGAGI (reference sequence). The CDR3 length is 14 residues. V dropped 6 bases and J dropped 0 bases, with 9 bases sitting between them. The CDR3 sequence: CASSDREAKNIQYF. CDR3 bases: TGTGCCAGCAGCGACCGGGAAGCCAAAAACATTCAGTACTTC.

The rearrangement links TRBV19 to TRBJ2-7; 7 bases map to TRBD2. The germline V gene has CDR1 LNHDA and CDR2 SQIVND (reference sequence). V trimming: 3 bases; J trimming: 2 bases; junction bases outside the gene matches: 7. The CDR3 covers 15 residues. In DNA form, the CDR3 reads TGTGCCAGTAGTATTTTCAGCGGGGCTACCTACGAGCAGTACTTC. It translates to CASSIFSGATYEQYF.

The rearrangement uses TRBV11-2 and TRBJ2-2, with D possibly matching TRBD2 (6 bases). CDR1 and CDR2 (germline): SGHAT, FQNNGV. V was pared by 3 bases and J by 6 bases, with 11 bases between. The CDR3 is 14 amino acids. CDR3 sequence: CASSFFGGSGELFF. CDR3 nucleotide sequence: TGTGCCAGCAGCTTTTTCGGGGGTTCCGGGGAGCTGTTTTTT.